The 28 T cell receptor beta chains in this list originate from one sample, sequenced in a study of blood T cell repertoires in COVID-19. Sequenced by immunoSEQ multiplex PCR; TCRdb stores in-frame clones only, minus some. The sample carries around 170,000 clones, more than 75% recorded once. Sequencing used peripheral blood. All receptors come from a man between 60 and 70 years old with COVID-19, enrolled during active disease.

This rearrangement joins TRBV19 to TRBJ1-1, with 7 bases aligning to TRBD1. V gave up 4 bases and J gave up 6 bases; unmatched junction bases: 5. Per the germline V gene, CDR1 is LNHDA and CDR2 is SQIVND (reference sequence). This CDR3 spans 13 amino acids. The CDR3 DNA reads TGTGCCAGTAGTAGTGGGACAGAGCCTGAAGCTTTCTTT. Amino acids: CASSSGTEPEAFF.

The V and J genes are TRBV18 and TRBJ1-3; maybe TRBD1 (5 bases). The CDR3 runs to 16 residues. Germline V CDR1 and CDR2: KGHSH, LQKENI. The V end was cut by 4 bases, the J end by 0 bases, with 13 bases between. The CDR3 DNA sequence: TGTGCCAGCTCACTCTCGGACACGTTCTCTGGAAACACCATATATTTT. It specifies CASSLSDTFSGNTIYF. Together with reference TRBV18 and TRBJ1-3, the CDR3 gives the full variable domain: NAGVMQNPRHLVRRRGQEARLRCSPMKGHSHVYWYRQLPEEGLKFMVYLQKENIIDESGMPKERFSAEFPKEGPSILRIQQVVRGDSAAYFCASSLSDTFSGNTIYFGEGSWLTVV.

Here the CDR3 reads CASSLPESNQPQHF. CDR3 nucleotide sequence: TGTGCCAGCAGCCTACCGGAGAGCAATCAGCCCCAGCATTTT. The chain employs TRBV6-5 and TRBJ1-5; the D is unclear. From germline, CDR1 is MNHEY and CDR2 SVGAGI. CDR3 length: 14 residues. Trimming removed 6 bases from V and 1 base from J, with 10 bases in between.

This sequence joins TRBV2 and TRBJ2-7; 7 bases are a match to TRBD1. Germline lookup yields CDR1 SNHLY and CDR2 FYNNEI. V was clipped by 8 bases and J by 7 bases; unmatched bases: 5. The CDR3 sequence is 11 residues long. The CDR3 coding sequence is TGTGCCAGCGACAGGGTTGGGGAGCAGTACTTC. It specifies CASDRVGEQYF.

DNA for the CDR3: TGCGCCAGCAGTCAAGGGACAGAGACCGCCAAAAACATTCAGTACTTC. Encoded protein: CASSQGTETAKNIQYF. This sequence joins TRBV23-1 and TRBJ2-4, with 7 bases aligning to TRBD1. TRBV23-1 is identified as an open reading frame with a role that is uncertain. J lost 1 base, V lost 2 bases, and 5 bases had no gene match. The CDR3 sequence is 16 residues long.

This clone was recorded only once. The V gene is TRBV2, the J gene TRBJ1-4; D is possibly TRBD1 (5 bases). The V end lost 0 bases, the J end lost 8 bases, and 10 bases lay between the germline ends. Germline assignment: CDR1 SNHLY and CDR2 FYNNEI. This CDR3 is 14 amino acids long. CDR3 protein: CASSEAAGFEKLFF. In nucleotides, the CDR3 is TGTGCCAGCAGTGAAGCGGCAGGGTTCGAAAAACTGTTTTTT.

The chain has TRBV5-6 and TRBJ1-2; 7 positions match TRBD1. V was clipped by 4 bases and J by 6 bases; unmatched bases: 15. In germline, CDR1 is SGHDT, CDR2 YYEEEE. This CDR3 contains 16 residues. The DNA of the CDR3 is TGTGCCAGCAGCCGATGGGGAGACAGGGCCACGGATGGCTACACCTTC. Its translation is CASSRWGDRATDGYTF.

The CDR3 loop reads CASSLQSPTDTQYF. DNA of the CDR3: TGTGCCAGCAGCTTACAGTCGCCCACAGATACGCAGTATTTT. The chain combines TRBV7-2 with TRBJ2-3; D is undetermined. The V gene lost 2 bases and the J gene lost 2 bases, with 8 bases spanning the gap. Germline values: CDR1 SGHTA, CDR2 FQGNSA. The CDR3 runs 14 residues.

This clone was counted once. The V call is TRBV6-5, the J call TRBJ2-3; D might be TRBD1 (7 bases). This CDR3 is 16 amino acids long. Germline CDR1 and CDR2: MNHEY and SVGAGI. With 2 bases removed from V and 4 bases from J, the gap between germline ends came to 16 bases. Written as DNA, the CDR3 is TGTGCCAGCAGTTACGTCTGGCAGGGGGGCGCAGATACGCAGTATTTT. Translation: CASSYVWQGGADTQYF.

This chain joins TRBV19 and TRBJ1-2; 7 bases line up with TRBD1. Germline CDR1 LNHDA, CDR2 SQIVND (reference sequence). The CDR3 is 14 residues long. The V gene end was trimmed by 3 bases and the J gene end by 7 bases; junction bases not matched to a gene: 8. The CDR3 protein is CASSMAAGGFGYTF. The CDR3 region has the DNA TGTGCCAGTAGTATGGCAGCAGGGGGATTTGGCTACACCTTC.

The rearrangement joins TRBV18 to TRBJ1-5, with unresolved D. From germline, CDR1 is KGHSH and CDR2 LQKENI. Deletions cut 3 bases from V and 0 bases from J, with 6 bases between. The CDR3 is 14 amino acids. The CDR3 coding sequence is TGTGCCAGCTCACCGAGCGCTAGCAATCAGCCCCAGCATTTT. This codes for CASSPSASNQPQHF.

The table lists this clone with a count of one. The chain is built from TRBV6-5 and TRBJ1-1; 7 bases are shared with TRBD1. The CDR3 is 14 residues long. Trimming at V came to 9 bases and at J to 0 bases, leaving 7 bases not matched to a gene. Germline V lookup: CDR1 MNHEY, CDR2 SVGAGI. The CDR3 sequence: CASKGQTMNTEAFF. CDR3 in DNA: TGTGCCAGTAAGGGACAGACCATGAACACTGAAGCTTTCTTT.

This chain connects TRBV18 to TRBJ2-4, with a tentative D call TRBD1 (6 bases). V lost 6 bases and J lost 0, with 15 bases in between. The CDR3 length is 16 residues. The germline V gene encodes CDR1 KGHSH and CDR2 LQKENI. CDR3 sequence: CASSDRPNLAKNIQYF. CDR3 in DNA: TGTGCCAGCTCCGACAGGCCTAACTTAGCCAAAAACATTCAGTACTTC.

The chain recombines TRBV10-3 with TRBJ2-7; 9 bases line up with TRBD1. The CDR3 sequence is 14 residues long. The V gene end was trimmed by 11 bases and the J gene end by 4 bases; junction bases not matched to a gene: 12. The germline gives CDR1 ENHRY, CDR2 SYGVKD. The CDR3: CAASLGTGPYEQYF. The CDR3 DNA is TGTGCCGCGTCATTGGGGACAGGGCCGTACGAGCAGTACTTC.

The V call is TRBV10-3, the J call TRBJ1-2; 11 bases line up with TRBD1. The V and J ends lost 2 bases and 4 bases, in that order; junction bases with no gene match: 3. The CDR3 is 15 residues long. CDR1 is ENHRY, CDR2 SYGVKD, per germline. The CDR3 region is CAISEGQGAAYGYTF. The CDR3 DNA follows: TGTGCCATCAGTGAGGGACAGGGGGCCGCCTATGGCTACACCTTC.

A few counts support this clone. The chain joins TRBV19 to TRBJ2-6, with 12 nucleotides matching TRBD1. Germline CDR1 LNHDA, CDR2 SQIVND (reference sequence). This CDR3 has 18 amino acids. The V gene end was trimmed by 1 base and the J gene end by 4 bases; junction bases not matched to a gene: 5. The CDR3 region is CASSIAGQGAPGANVLTF. The CDR3 region has the DNA TGTGCCAGTAGTATAGCGGGACAGGGGGCGCCGGGGGCCAACGTCCTGACTTTC.

The chain employs TRBV11-2 and TRBJ1-5, with 7 bases that match TRBD1. CDR1 is SGHAT and CDR2 is FQNNGV in the germline V gene. V dropped 1 base and J dropped 7; count of bases not matched to a gene: 7. The CDR3 sequence is 15 residues long. CDR3 sequence: CASSLVGGLGQPQHF. DNA of the CDR3: TGTGCCAGCAGCTTAGTAGGGGGCCTAGGACAGCCCCAGCATTTT. The variable domain in full, with the rest retrieved from reference TRBV11-2 and TRBJ1-5, is EAGVAQSPRYKIIEKRQSVAFWCNPISGHATLYWYQQILGQGPKLLIQFQNNGVVDDSQLPKDRFSAERLKGVDSTLKIQPAKLEDSAVYLCASSLVGGLGQPQHFGDGTRLSIL.

J is TRBJ2-3 and V is TRBV6-2 or TRBV6-3, with TRBD2 identical over 14 bases. V lost 4 bases and J lost 9; bases outside the gene matches: 6. Germline CDR1 MNHEY, CDR2 SVGEGT. CDR3 size: 15 residues. The CDR3 protein is CASSSTGLAGVTQYF. The DNA for the CDR3 is TGTGCCAGCAGTTCCACGGGACTAGCGGGAGTAACGCAGTATTTT.

The chain couples TRBV7-2 to TRBJ1-1; a possible D gene is TRBD1 (5 bases). Germline V gene data show CDR1 as SGHTA and CDR2 as FQGNSA. V was shortened by 5 bases and J by 4 bases, with 11 bases between the two germline ends. CDR3 length: 13 amino acids. CDR3 nucleotides: TGTGCCAGCAGCCAATCTAGGGGCACTGAAGCTTTCTTT. Translating gives CASSQSRGTEAFF. Variable domain in full (rest from reference TRBV7-2 and TRBJ1-1): GAGVSQSPSNKVTEKGKDVELRCDPISGHTALYWYRQSLGQGLEFLIYFQGNSAPDKSGLPSDRFSAERTGGSVSTLTIQRTQQEDSAVYLCASSQSRGTEAFFGQGTRLTVV.

The rearrangement joins TRBV14 to TRBJ2-5, with 8 bases identical to TRBD1. The CDR3 has 16 residues. V was clipped by 0 bases and J by 9 bases; unmatched bases: 12. Germline CDR1 is SGHDN and CDR2 is FVKESK. The CDR3: CASSQDLSGGHRAQYF. The CDR3 bases are TGTGCCAGCAGCCAAGATCTCTCAGGGGGCCATCGGGCCCAGTACTTC.

The chain couples TRBV10-3 to TRBJ2-7; TRBD2 matches at 9 bases. This CDR3 has 15 amino acids. J gave up 7 bases and V 6 bases, and 13 bases lay outside the gene matches. Germline CDR1 is ENHRY and CDR2 is SYGVKD. The CDR3 here is CAIRNLAGVAGEQYF. The CDR3 DNA reads TGTGCCATCAGGAACTTAGCGGGAGTGGCAGGGGAGCAGTACTTC.

This clone was found once. This chain links TRBV18 with TRBJ1-6, with 11 bases aligning to TRBD1. The CDR3 is 20 amino acids. The germline V gene has CDR1 KGHSH and CDR2 LQKENI. The junction had 13 bases not matched to a gene; V was cut back by 1 base and J by 5 bases. CDR3: CASSPRSGDRGLNNNSPLHF. DNA of the CDR3: TGTGCCAGCTCACCACGGTCCGGGGACAGGGGGTTAAATAATAATTCACCCCTCCACTTT.

J is TRBJ1-6 and V is TRBV4-1; perhaps TRBD1 as D (5 bases). This CDR3 comprises 15 residues. CDR1 MGHRA and CDR2 YSYEKL come from the germline V gene. With 4 bases removed from V and 6 bases from J, the gap between germline ends came to 13 bases. The CDR3, as DNA: TGCGCCAGCAGCCCGCAAGATCAGGGTAATTCACCCCTCCACTTT. Translating it yields CASSPQDQGNSPLHF.

The chain recombines TRBV5-1 with TRBJ2-2, with 10 nucleotides matching TRBD1. The CDR3 consists of 16 residues. Germline-derived CDR1 and CDR2 are SGHRS and YFSETQ. The junction had 10 bases not matched to a gene; V was cut back by 4 bases and J by 7 bases. The CDR3 coding sequence is TGCGCCAGCAGCCCTACCGGGACAGGGGCTAACGGGGAGCTGTTTTTT. Translated: CASSPTGTGANGELFF.

V usage is TRBV19 and J usage is TRBJ1-2; TRBD1 agrees at 7 bases. Germline CDR1 LNHDA, CDR2 SQIVND (reference sequence). This CDR3 is built from 14 residues. V shed 11 bases, J shed 0 bases, and the junction held 9 bases outside the gene matches. This CDR3 reads CASSRDRANYGYTF. The CDR3 nucleotides are TGTGCCTCTAGTAGGGACAGAGCTAACTATGGCTACACCTTC.

The V and J genes are TRBV29-1 and TRBJ1-1; 7 bases map to TRBD1. The V segment lost 6 bases and the J segment 4 bases; nucleotides outside the gene matches: 5. In germline, CDR1 is SQVTM, CDR2 ANQGSEA. There are 12 residues in the CDR3. The CDR3 DNA reads TGCAGCGTCGCAAGACAGGGCACTGAAGCTTTCTTT. It codes for CSVARQGTEAFF.

This clone was seen more than once but under ten times. Other nucleotide sequences in the sample specify the same CDR3. This rearrangement joins TRBV6-5 to TRBJ1-1, with 10 bases that match TRBD1. The CDR3 length is 14 residues. Germline V gene data show CDR1 as MNHEY and CDR2 as SVGAGI. V shed 2 bases, J shed 4 bases, and the junction held 1 base outside the gene matches. For the CDR3, the DNA is TGTGCCAGCAGTTACGGACAGGGGGGCACTGAAGCTTTCTTT. As protein: CASSYGQGGTEAFF.

The CDR3 loop reads CASSLVPGFPETQYF. For the CDR3, the DNA is TGTGCCAGCAGCTTAGTACCGGGTTTCCCAGAGACCCAGTACTTC. This chain joins TRBV7-8 and TRBJ2-5; no clear D gene. Germline V gene lookup returns CDR1 SGHVS and CDR2 FQNEAQ. The CDR3 has 15 amino acids. V was clipped by 1 base and J by 4 bases, with 13 bases between them. Together with reference TRBV7-8 and TRBJ2-5, the CDR3 gives the full variable domain: GAGVSQSPRYKVAKRGQDVALRCDPISGHVSLFWYQQALGQGPEFLTYFQNEAQLDKSGLPSDRFFAERPEGSVSTLKIQRTQQEDSAVYLCASSLVPGFPETQYFGPGTRLLVL.